The sequence of this TCR beta chain was determined in a study of blood T cell repertoires in COVID-19 (dated by TCRdb to 2020 to 2022). With respect to the entire study: Samples covering the acute and convalescent phases of COVID-19 were provided by collaborators in the United States, Italy and Spain. The material from the prospective study consisted of cDNA or gDNA derived from T cells, B-cell-depleted T cells, or PBMCs. Deeply sampled blood TCRbeta repertoires from subjects exposed to, actively infected with, or recovered from COVID-19 were included in the dataset. The repertoires were released in a freely available public database intended as a resource for research on the immune response to SARS-CoV-2. Samples came from the ongoing ImmuneRACE study (first 160 participants) plus 1,254 subjects from 6 global collaborators. Nearly every sample came with metadata listing a de-identified subject ID, COVID-19 status, age in years and sex. Where available, HLA class I and class II types were obtained from metadata supplied by the sample provider rather than from assay-based typing. General study outcomes and caveats: Clinical and demographic metadata were provided uncurated, with the amount varying by source and participant.

TCRbeta CDR3 regions were amplified from genomic DNA using the immunoSEQ Assay, a bias-controlled multiplex PCR. Regarding the original processing steps: Nucleated cell counts per sample were estimated from amplification of reference gene primers within the assay. To quantify the absolute abundance of each unique TCRbeta CDR3 rearrangement, sequence reads were collapsed and filtered. For each sample, productive Simpson clonality was calculated by taking the square root of Simpson's diversity index across productive rearrangements. TCRdb re-hosts the immuneACCESS table, in-frame sequences only. Its copies lack some clones; in the studies checked, an unresolved V gene accounts for under half of them, and the cause for the rest is not known. V, J and clone size are those of that table, while D and trimming were read from the DNA. The sample contains roughly 260,000 clones, around 85% of them found a single time. Together, the top ten hold approximately 1.9% of the sample.

Regarding this clone: It has no known antigen specificity. Per-base qualities were not stored, and no clone one base away is much larger.

Participants in the prospective study were aged roughly 18 to 89 years, lived in about two dozen United States geographic areas, and enrolled through a virtual design. Cohort assignment in the prospective study relied on participant-reported clinical history from a screening survey and a study questionnaire. For ImmuneRACE Cohort 3, a participant was defined as recovered based on two consecutive negative NP/OP PCR tests, clearance by a healthcare professional, or resolution of symptoms. Mobile phlebotomists in the prospective study collected whole blood, serum and a nasopharyngeal or oropharyngeal swab from every participant. Additional blood draws and questionnaires over an approximately 2-month period could optionally be provided by prospective study participants. Prospective study blood samples were shipped either frozen or at room temperature before DNA extraction. As encoded in the germline V gene, CDR1 is SNHLY while CDR2 is FYNNEI. V loses 7 bases, J loses 9 bases, and the germline ends lie 19 bases apart. Taken from cysteine to phenylalanine, the CDR3 has 14 residues. Of the read, only the CDR3 DNA is kept; its 42 bases are in frame from base 1.

The TCR originated in a woman between 50 and 59 years old who had recovered from COVID-19. Input material: PBMCs or T cells enriched from blood (not recorded which). The sequence links TRBV2 to TRBJ2-1, with the D gene not clear enough to name. The DNA sequence reads TGTGCCAGCACGAGGCTGGCGTTAGGCGGTGAGCAGTTCTTC. The encoded protein is CASTRLALGGEQFF.